This T cell receptor beta chain was found in a study of chemoradiotherapy in HPV16-positive cancers. Findings and caveats of the study: Candidate HPV-specific clones and E7-related TCR motifs grew in tumor during treatment. Functional assays defining HPV-specific T cells used only two HPV16-positive patients.

Per the germline V gene, CDR1 is SGHDT and CDR2 is YYEEEE. The CDR3 has 16 amino acids. V lost 4 bases to trimming and J lost 0 bases; unmatched junction nucleotides: 8. Sequenced by immunoSEQ multiplex PCR; TCRdb stores in-frame clones only, minus some. The sample lists about 23,000 clones, roughly 90% occurring once. Samples were taken several times over chemoradiotherapy. On this clone: Its cognate antigen is unknown.

The rearrangement joins TRBV5-6 to TRBJ2-3; 7 positions match TRBD2. The specimen was blood, collected from a patient who underwent chemoradiotherapy. This clonotype was obtained from a human donor with HPV-associated anogenital cancer. The CDR3 spells CASSRGVAGSTDTQYF. In DNA, the CDR3 is TGTGCCAGCAGCCGGGGGGTCGCGGGGAGCACAGATACGCAGTATTTT.